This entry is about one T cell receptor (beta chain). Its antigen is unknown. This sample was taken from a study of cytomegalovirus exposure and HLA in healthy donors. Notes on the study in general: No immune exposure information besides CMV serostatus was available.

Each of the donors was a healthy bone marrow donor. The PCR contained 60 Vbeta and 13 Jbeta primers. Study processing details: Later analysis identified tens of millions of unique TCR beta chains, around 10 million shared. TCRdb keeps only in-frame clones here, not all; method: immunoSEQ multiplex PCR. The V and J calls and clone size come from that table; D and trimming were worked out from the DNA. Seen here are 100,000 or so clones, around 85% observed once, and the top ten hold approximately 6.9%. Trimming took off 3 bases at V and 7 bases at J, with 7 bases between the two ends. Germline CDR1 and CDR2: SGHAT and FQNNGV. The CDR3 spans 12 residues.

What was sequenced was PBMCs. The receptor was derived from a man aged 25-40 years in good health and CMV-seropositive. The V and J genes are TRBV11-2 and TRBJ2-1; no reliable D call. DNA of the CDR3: TGTGCCAGCAGCTTGAACCGGAATGAGCAGTTCTTC. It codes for CASSLNRNEQFF.